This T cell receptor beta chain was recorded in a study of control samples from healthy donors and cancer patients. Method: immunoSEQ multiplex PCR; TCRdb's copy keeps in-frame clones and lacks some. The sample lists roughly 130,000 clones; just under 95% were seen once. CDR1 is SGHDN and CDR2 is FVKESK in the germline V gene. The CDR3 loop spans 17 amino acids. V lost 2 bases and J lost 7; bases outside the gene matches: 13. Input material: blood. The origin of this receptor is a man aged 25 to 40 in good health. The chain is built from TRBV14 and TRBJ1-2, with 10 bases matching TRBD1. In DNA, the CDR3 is TGTGCCAGCAGCCAATCCGGTGACAGGGGGCGACTGCCTGGCTACACCTTC. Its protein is CASSQSGDRGRLPGYTF.